This TCR beta chain was observed in a study of blood T cell repertoires in COVID-19. Enrolled during active infection, Seattle patients were then followed longitudinally. The CDR3 has 13 amino acids. Trimming took 5 bases from V and 4 from J, leaving 14 bases between them. Per the germline V gene, CDR1 is SQVTM and CDR2 is ANQGSEA. Assay: immunoSEQ multiplex PCR; the TCRdb copy retains only in-frame clones and omits some. Of roughly 160,000 clones listed, approximately 85% are singletons. The chain employs TRBV29-1 and TRBJ1-2; D is ambiguous. The specimen sequenced was peripheral blood. The sequence came from a woman aged 45-60 years with COVID-19, enrolled during active disease. The chain's CDR3 is CSVQADLGYGYTF. Written as DNA, the CDR3 is TGCAGCGTTCAGGCAGATCTGGGCTATGGCTACACCTTC. The variable domain in full, with the rest retrieved from reference TRBV29-1 and TRBJ1-2, is SAVISQKPSRDICQRGTSLTIQCQVDSQVTMMFWYRQQPGQSLTLIATANQGSEATYESGFVIDKFPISRPNLTFSTLTVSNMSPEDSSIYLCSVQADLGYGYTFGSGTRLTVV.